This TCR beta chain was recorded in a study of shared clonotypes between healthy human individuals. Profiled with immunoSEQ multiplex PCR; TCRdb holds only in-frame clones, not every one. This sample carries about 870,000 clones, 80% to 95% of them seen once, and the ten largest clones take nearly 25%. In germline, CDR1 is SGHVS, CDR2 FNYEAQ. Trimming left V 3 bases short and J 8 bases short, with 17 bases between. This CDR3 region has 15 residues. Naive CD8 cells lacked CD45RO and underwent positive selection for CCR7, leaving out terminally differentiated effector memory CD45RA+ cells. The V call is TRBV7-6, the J call TRBJ2-1; a weak D match, TRBD1 (5 bases). Sequencing input: naive CD8+ T cells sorted from blood. The source is a man in his thirties or forties in good health. CDR3 nucleotides: TGTGCCAGCAGCTTGGCCCTCGAACAGGTGGATGAGCAGTTCTTC. Its translation: CASSLALEQVDEQFF.